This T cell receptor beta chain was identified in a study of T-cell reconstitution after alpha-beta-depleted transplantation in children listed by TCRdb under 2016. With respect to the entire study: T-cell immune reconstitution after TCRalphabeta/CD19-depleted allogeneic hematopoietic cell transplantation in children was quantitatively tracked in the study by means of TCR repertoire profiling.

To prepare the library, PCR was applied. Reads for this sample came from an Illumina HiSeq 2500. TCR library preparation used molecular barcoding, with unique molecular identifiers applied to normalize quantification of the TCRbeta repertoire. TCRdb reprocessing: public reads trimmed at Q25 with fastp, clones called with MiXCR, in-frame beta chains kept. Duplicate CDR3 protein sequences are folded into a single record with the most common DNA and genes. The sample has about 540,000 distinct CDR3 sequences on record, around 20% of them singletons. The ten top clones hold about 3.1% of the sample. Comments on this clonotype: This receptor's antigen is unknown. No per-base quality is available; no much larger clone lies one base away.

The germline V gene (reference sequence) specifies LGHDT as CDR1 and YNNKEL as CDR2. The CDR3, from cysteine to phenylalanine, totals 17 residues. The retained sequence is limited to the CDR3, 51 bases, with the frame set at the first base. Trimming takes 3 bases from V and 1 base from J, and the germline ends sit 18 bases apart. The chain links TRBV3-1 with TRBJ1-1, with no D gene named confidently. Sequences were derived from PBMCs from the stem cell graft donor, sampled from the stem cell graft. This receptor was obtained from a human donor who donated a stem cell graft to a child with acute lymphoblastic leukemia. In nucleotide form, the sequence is TGTGCCAGCAGCCAGGTGTGGGAGCTCCACCCGAACACTGAAGCTTTCTTT. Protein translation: CASSQVWELHPNTEAFF. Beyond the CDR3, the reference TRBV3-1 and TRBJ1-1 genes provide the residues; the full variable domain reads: DTAVSQTPKYLVTQMGNDKSIKCEQNLGHDTMYWYKQDSKKFLKIMFSYNNKELIINETVPNRFSPKSPDKAHLNLHINSLELGDSAVYFCASSQVWELHPNTEAFFGQGTRLTVV.